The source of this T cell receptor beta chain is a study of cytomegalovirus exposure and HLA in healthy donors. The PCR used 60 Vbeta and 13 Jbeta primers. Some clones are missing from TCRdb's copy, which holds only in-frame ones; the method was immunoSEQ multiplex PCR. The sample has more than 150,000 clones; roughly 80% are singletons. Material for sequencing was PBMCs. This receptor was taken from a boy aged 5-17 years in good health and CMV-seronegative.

The CDR3 loop is CASSPTRTRGEQFF. The CDR3 bases are TGTGCCAGCAGCCCCACGAGGACTCGCGGCGAGCAGTTCTTC. The chain has TRBV7-2 and TRBJ2-1; weak D call: TRBD2 (5 bases). CDR1 is SGHTA, CDR2 FQGNSA, per germline. Trimming took off 5 bases at V and 10 bases at J, with 18 bases between the two ends. CDR3 size: 14 residues.